One sample yielded the 9 T cell receptor beta chains listed below, sequenced in a study of blood T cell repertoires in COVID-19. The table came from immunoSEQ multiplex PCR; TCRdb's copy has only in-frame clones and leaves some out. The data hold tens of thousands of clones, with approximately 90% observed a single time. Material: peripheral blood. The receptors were sampled from an elderly woman with COVID-19, enrolled during active disease.

The table lists this clone with a count of one. The J gene is TRBJ1-4, the V gene TRBV5-1; D possibly corresponds to TRBD1 (5 bases). The ends were cut back, 3 bases at V and 6 bases at J, with 9 bases in the middle. Germline V gene data show CDR1 as SGHRS and CDR2 as YFSETQ. CDR3 length: 13 residues. The CDR3 sequence is CASSSGGDEKLFF. CDR3 nucleotide sequence: TGCGCCAGCAGCTCGGGGGGAGATGAAAAACTGTTTTTT.

The chain recombines TRBV2 with TRBJ2-3; 10 positions agree with TRBD2. The CDR3 extends over 15 amino acids. With 7 bases clipped from V and 3 bases from J, the junction kept 7 bases outside the gene matches. Germline V gene lookup returns CDR1 SNHLY and CDR2 FYNNEI. CDR3 in amino acids: CASIVGLAVTDTQYF. In DNA, the CDR3 is TGTGCCAGCATCGTTGGACTAGCGGTAACAGATACGCAGTATTTT.

This clone is a singleton in its sample. The J gene is TRBJ2-1, the V gene TRBV2; no clear D gene. V was clipped by 8 bases and J by 0 bases, with 5 bases between them. Germline V CDR1 and CDR2: SNHLY, FYNNEI. The CDR3 length is 12 residues. The CDR3 is CASLSSYNEQFF. The CDR3 nucleotides read TGTGCCAGCTTGAGCTCCTACAATGAGCAGTTCTTC.

This chain connects TRBV15 to TRBJ1-4, with D possibly being TRBD1 (6 bases). V was clipped by 1 base and J by 6 bases, with 15 bases between them. Germline CDR1 and CDR2: LNHNV and YYDKDF (reference sequence). The CDR3 has 16 residues. In nucleotides, the CDR3 is TGTGCCACCAGCAGAGGGGGAGGGGGGCGTGATGAAAAACTGTTTTTT. Translating it yields CATSRGGGGRDEKLFF.

This clone showed up just once. This rearrangement joins TRBV21-1 to TRBJ2-1; the D segment call TRBD2 is taken from the table without a DNA check. TRBV21-1 has pseudogene status. The CDR3 spans 15 residues. The CDR3 bases are TGTGCCAGCAGCAAATTGCGGGGGGCCTACAATGAGCAGTTCTTC. This encodes CASSKLRGAYNEQFF.

This clone showed up just once. The gene calls are TRBV11-2 and TRBJ2-2; D unresolved. Germline V gene lookup returns CDR1 SGHAT and CDR2 FQNNGV. The ends were cut back, 0 bases at V and 2 bases at J, with 4 bases in the middle. This CDR3 is built from 14 residues. The CDR3 sequence is CASSLEHNTGELFF. CDR3 DNA sequence: TGTGCCAGCAGCTTAGAACATAACACCGGGGAGCTGTTTTTT.

To note about this clone: It is unclear where the CDR3 begins or ends on the DNA, so no DNA is shown, and the CDR3 is as TCRdb lists it. The chain uses TRBV19 and TRBJ1-2. CDR1 is LNHDA, CDR2 SQIVND, per germline (reference sequence). The CDR3 has 14 amino acids, counting both end residues. The CDR3 loop reads CASTSGPGGYGYTF.

The chain joins TRBV19 to TRBJ2-1; possible D gene TRBD2, 7 bases. The CDR3 totals 15 residues. In germline, CDR1 is LNHDA, CDR2 SQIVND (reference sequence). V lost 5 bases and J 4 bases, leaving 15 bases between the germline ends. Here the CDR3 reads CASSSGGTFYNEQFF. The CDR3, as DNA: TGTGCCAGTAGTTCGGGGGGCACCTTTTACAATGAGCAGTTCTTC.

The chain carries TRBV4-2 and TRBJ2-1, with 8 bases matching TRBD2. V was clipped by 1 base and J by 4 bases; unmatched bases: 9. The CDR3 runs to 17 residues. Germline V lookup: CDR1 LGHNA, CDR2 YNFKEQ. This chain's CDR3 is CASSQAHTSGRYNEQFF. The CDR3, as DNA: TGTGCCAGCAGCCAAGCCCATACTAGCGGCAGATACAATGAGCAGTTCTTC.